This T cell receptor (beta chain) originates from a study of a mutant IDH1 vaccine in newly diagnosed glioma. Looking at the study overall: Before enrollment, patients got radiotherapy alone, temozolomide alone, or mostly the combination.

The sample's time point: baseline, week 1 (first vaccination visit). Treatment meaning: pre-vaccination baseline after standard-of-care therapy. This CDR3 has 16 residues. Looked up from germline, CDR1 is LNHDA and CDR2 is SQIVND (reference sequence). V gave up 6 bases and J gave up 0 bases; unmatched junction bases: 4. The table came from immunoSEQ multiplex PCR; TCRdb's copy has only in-frame clones and leaves some out. This table holds around 92,000 clones, 85% to 90% found once. The origin of this receptor is a woman aged 45 to 65 with glioma. The chain is built from TRBV19 and TRBJ1-6; 8 nucleotides line up with TRBD1. The source was PBMCs, collected from a glioma patient treated with radiotherapy, temozolomide or both. CDR3 sequence reads: CASSRQGSSYNSPLHF. The CDR3 DNA reads TGTGCCAGTAGCCGACAGGGGAGCTCCTATAATTCACCCCTCCACTTT.